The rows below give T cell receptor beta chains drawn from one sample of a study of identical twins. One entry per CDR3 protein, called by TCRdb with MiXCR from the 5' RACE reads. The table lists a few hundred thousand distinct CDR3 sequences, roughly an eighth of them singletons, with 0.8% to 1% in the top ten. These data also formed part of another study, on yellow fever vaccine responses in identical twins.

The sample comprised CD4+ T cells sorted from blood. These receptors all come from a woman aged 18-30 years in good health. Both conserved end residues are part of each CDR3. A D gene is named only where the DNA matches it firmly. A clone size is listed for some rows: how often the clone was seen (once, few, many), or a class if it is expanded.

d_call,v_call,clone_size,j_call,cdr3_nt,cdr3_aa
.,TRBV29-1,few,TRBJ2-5,TGCAGCGTTTCTCAGGGAGAAGAGACCCAGTACTTC,CSVSQGEETQYF
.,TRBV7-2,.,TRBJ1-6,TGTGCCAGCAGCTTGCAGGGAGAATCACCCCTCCACTTT,CASSLQGESPLHF
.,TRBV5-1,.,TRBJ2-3,TGCGCCAGCAGGCTGGTACTGGACCAAGATACGCAGTATTTT,CASRLVLDQDTQYF
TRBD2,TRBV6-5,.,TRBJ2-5,TGTGCCAGCAGTTCGGGACTAGCGTCAGAGACCCAGTACTTC,CASSSGLASETQYF
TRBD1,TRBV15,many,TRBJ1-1,TGTGCCACCAGCAGAGATCTGGGACAGAGGGCTGATAACACTGAAGCTTTCTTT,CATSRDLGQRADNTEAFF
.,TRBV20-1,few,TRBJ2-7,TGCAGTGCTAGGGCCAGCCCCTACGAGCAGTACTTC,CSARASPYEQYF
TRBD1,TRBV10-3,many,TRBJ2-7,TGTGCCAGCGCCCCCGGACAGGGGTTCGAGCAGTACTTC,CASAPGQGFEQYF
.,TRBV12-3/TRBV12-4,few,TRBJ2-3,TGTGCCAGCAGTTTAATGCCTAGCACAGATACGCAGTATTTT,CASSLMPSTDTQYF
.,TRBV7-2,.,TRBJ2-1,TGTGCCAGCAGAAAGGGCCCCGGTGATCTCAATGAGCAGTTCTTC,CASRKGPGDLNEQFF
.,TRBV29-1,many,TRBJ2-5,TGCAGCGTTCGGACGGCGTCGACCCAGTACTTC,CSVRTASTQYF
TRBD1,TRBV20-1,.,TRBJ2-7,TGCAGTGCTTTTACCGGGACAGTCTACGAGCAGTACTTC,CSAFTGTVYEQYF
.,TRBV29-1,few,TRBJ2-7,TGCAGCGTTTTCGGGCCTACCGCTATAGAGCAGTACTTC,CSVFGPTAIEQYF
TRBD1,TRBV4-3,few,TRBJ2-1,TGCGCCAGCAGCCAATTGTCGGGACAGGGGTACGTTGGATTAGGGCAGTTCTTC,CASSQLSGQGYVGLGQFF
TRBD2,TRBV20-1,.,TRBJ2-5,TGCAGTGCTAGTAGCGGGAAACCCCTGGTTGGGGCCCAGTACTTC,CSASSGKPLVGAQYF
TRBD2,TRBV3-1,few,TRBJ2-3,TGTGCCAGCAGCCAAGGACTAGCGTCCACAGATACGCAGTATTTT,CASSQGLASTDTQYF
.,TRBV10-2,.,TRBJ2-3,TGCGCCAGCAGTGAGGTGGAGGGCGGAACGCAGTATTTT,CASSEVEGGTQYF
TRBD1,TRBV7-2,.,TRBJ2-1,TGTGCCAGCAGCTTACTGGGACAGGGAGCCTACAATGAGCAGTTCTTC,CASSLLGQGAYNEQFF
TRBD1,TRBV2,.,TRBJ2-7,TGTGCCAGCCGGTTCCGGCAGGGGGCCTCCTACGAGCAGTACTTC,CASRFRQGASYEQYF
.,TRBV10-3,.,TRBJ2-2,TGTGCCATCCGGAGGGCCGCGAACACCGGGGAGCTGTTTTTT,CAIRRAANTGELFF
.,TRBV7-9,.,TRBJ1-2,TGTGCCAGCAGCTTCCTCGTCAACTATGGCTACACCTTC,CASSFLVNYGYTF
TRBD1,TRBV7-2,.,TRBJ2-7,TGTGCCAGCAGCTTAGGTGGACAGGGGCAGTACTTC,CASSLGGQGQYF
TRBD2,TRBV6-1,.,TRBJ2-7,TGTGCCAGCATCCGGGGAGGGTATGGGACCGGCGAGCAGTACTTC,CASIRGGYGTGEQYF
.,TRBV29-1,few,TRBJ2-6,TGCAGCGTTGAGGTACCCGCTTCACGCTCTGGGGCCAACGTCCTGACTTTC,CSVEVPASRSGANVLTF
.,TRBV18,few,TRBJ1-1,TGTGCCAGCTCGGGGGGCATTACGTGGGACACTGAAGCTTTCTTT,CASSGGITWDTEAFF
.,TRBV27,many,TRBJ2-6,TGTGCCAGCAGTTTGATTGGGGCCAACGTCCTGACTTTC,CASSLIGANVLTF
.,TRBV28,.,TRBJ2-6,TGTGCCAGCAGTGAGAAAACAGTCTCTGGGGCCAACGTCCTGACTTTC,CASSEKTVSGANVLTF
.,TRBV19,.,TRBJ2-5,TGTGCCAGTAGTATAGTGGATCGGCAGACCCAGTACTTC,CASSIVDRQTQYF
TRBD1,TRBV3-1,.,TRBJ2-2,TGTGCCAGCAGCCACCCGACAGGGGGCGCCGCGAACACCGGGGAGCTGTTTTTT,CASSHPTGGAANTGELFF
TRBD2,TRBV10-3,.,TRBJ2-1,TGTGCCATCAGATCCCTAGCGGGGGGCACCAATGAGCAGTTCTTC,CAIRSLAGGTNEQFF
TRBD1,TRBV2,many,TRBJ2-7,TGTGCCAGCACTCGGGACAGGGTATCCGAGCAGTACTTC,CASTRDRVSEQYF
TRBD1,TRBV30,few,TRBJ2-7,TGTGCCTGGAGTCAGGACAGGGTCCACGAGCAGTACTTC,CAWSQDRVHEQYF
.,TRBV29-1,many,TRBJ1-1,TGCAGCGTTGTTAGGGGCCTGAACACTGAAGCTTTCTTT,CSVVRGLNTEAFF
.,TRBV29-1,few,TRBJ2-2,TGCAGCGTATCTGGGCTTAACCCCGGGGAGCTGTTTTTT,CSVSGLNPGELFF
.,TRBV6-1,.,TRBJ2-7,TGTGCCAGCAGCCCTACCGCCCCCGGGTCCTCCTACGAGCAGTACTTC,CASSPTAPGSSYEQYF
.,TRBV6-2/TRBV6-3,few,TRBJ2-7,TGTGCCAGCAGTTCTCCACCCACAAACTCCTACGAGCAGTACTTC,CASSSPPTNSYEQYF
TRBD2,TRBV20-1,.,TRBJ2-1,TGCAGTGCTAGATCCCGGACTAGCGGACGATACAATGAGCAGTTCTTC,CSARSRTSGRYNEQFF
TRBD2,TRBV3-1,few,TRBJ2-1,TGTGCCAGCAGCTCCACTAGCGGGGGGGCCGGCAATGAGCAGTTCTTC,CASSSTSGGAGNEQFF
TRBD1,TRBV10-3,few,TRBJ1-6,TGTGCCATCACGGGGACAGCCAATTCAGCCCTCCACTTT,CAITGTANSALHF
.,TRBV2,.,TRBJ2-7,TGTGCCAGCAGTGATAGGTGGGGGGCAACCTACGAGCAGTACTTC,CASSDRWGATYEQYF
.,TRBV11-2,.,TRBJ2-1,TGTGCCAGCAGCTTAGGGCCAGGGGTGAATGAGCAGTTCTTC,CASSLGPGVNEQFF
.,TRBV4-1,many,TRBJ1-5,TGCGCCAGCAGCCAAGTCGGTGGGGCTGGCAATCAGCCCCAGCATTTT,CASSQVGGAGNQPQHF
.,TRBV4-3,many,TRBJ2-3,TGCGCCAGCAGCCAAGACCGGGGCACAGATACGCAGTATTTT,CASSQDRGTDTQYF
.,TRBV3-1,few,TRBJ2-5,TGTGCCAGCAGCCAGTTAGGACCCCAAGAGACCCAGTACTTC,CASSQLGPQETQYF
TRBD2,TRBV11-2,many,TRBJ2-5,TGTGCCAGCAGCCAGGGACTAGCCGAGACCCAGTACTTC,CASSQGLAETQYF
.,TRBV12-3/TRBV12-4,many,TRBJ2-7,TGTGCCAGCAGTTTAGGTGACCCCTACGAGCAGTACTTC,CASSLGDPYEQYF
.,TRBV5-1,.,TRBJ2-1,TGCGCCAGCAGCTTAGTCGGTAATCGGCGGGCCGGGTTCTTC,CASSLVGNRRAGFF